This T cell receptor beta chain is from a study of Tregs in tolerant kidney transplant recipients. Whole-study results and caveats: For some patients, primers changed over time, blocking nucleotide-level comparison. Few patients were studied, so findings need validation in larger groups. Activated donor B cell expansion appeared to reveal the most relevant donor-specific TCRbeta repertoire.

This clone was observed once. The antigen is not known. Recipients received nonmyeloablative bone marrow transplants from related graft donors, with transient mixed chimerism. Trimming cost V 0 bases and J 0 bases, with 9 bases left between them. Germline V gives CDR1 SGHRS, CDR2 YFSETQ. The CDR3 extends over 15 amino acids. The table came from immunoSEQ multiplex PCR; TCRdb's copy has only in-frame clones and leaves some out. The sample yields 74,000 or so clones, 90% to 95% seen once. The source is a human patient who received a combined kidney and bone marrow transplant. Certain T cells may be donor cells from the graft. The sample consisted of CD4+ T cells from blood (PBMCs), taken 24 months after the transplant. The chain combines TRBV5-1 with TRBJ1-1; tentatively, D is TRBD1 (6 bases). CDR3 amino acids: CASSLAQGLNTEAFF. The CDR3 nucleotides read TGCGCCAGCAGCTTGGCACAGGGCTTGAACACTGAAGCTTTCTTT.